The next 28 T cell receptor beta chains were all read from a single sample in a study of blood T cell repertoires in COVID-19. TCRdb's copy holds only in-frame clones and misses some; the assay was immunoSEQ multiplex PCR. The table shows under 70,000 clones, with approximately 89% occurring only once. Sequencing used peripheral blood. The receptors were sampled from a woman in her seventies with acute or convalescent COVID-19.

V gene TRBV18 combines with J gene TRBJ2-7, with 9 bases identical to TRBD2. Trimming took 3 bases from V and 0 from J; bases not matched to a gene: 6. CDR1 is KGHSH and CDR2 is LQKENI in the germline V gene. This CDR3 has 16 residues. The CDR3 DNA is TGTGCCAGCTCACCCAGACTAGCGGACAGCTCCTACGAGCAGTACTTC. Residues: CASSPRLADSSYEQYF.

The CDR3 coding sequence is TGTGCCGGCCAAACTAGCGGGAAAACAGATACGCAGTATTTT. Protein: CAGQTSGKTDTQYF. The J gene is TRBJ2-3, the V gene TRBV7-9, with TRBD2 matching 10 bases. CDR1 and CDR2 from the germline V gene are SEHNR and FQNEAQ (reference sequence). With 11 bases clipped from V and 3 bases from J, the junction kept 8 bases outside the gene matches. The CDR3 extends over 14 amino acids. Based on the CDR3 plus reference TRBV7-9 and TRBJ2-3, the full variable domain is DTGVSQNPRHKITKRGQNVTFRCDPISEHNRLYWYRQTLGQGPEFLTYFQNEAQLEKSRLLSDRFSAERPKGSFSTLEIQRTEQGDSAMYLCAGQTSGKTDTQYFGPGTRLTVL.

This clone showed up just once. This sequence joins TRBV11-1 and TRBJ1-1; D remains unclear. This CDR3 is 14 amino acids long. Germline lookup yields CDR1 SGHAT and CDR2 FQDESV (reference sequence). Trimming left V 5 bases short and J 1 base short, with 11 bases between. The CDR3 loop is CASSPRRGNTEAFF. CDR3 bases: TGTGCCAGCAGCCCCCGACGGGGGAACACTGAAGCTTTCTTT.

V and J are TRBV19 and TRBJ1-5, with 11 bases fitting TRBD1. V lost 9 bases to trimming and J lost 0 bases; unmatched junction nucleotides: 13. This CDR3 has 18 amino acids. Germline CDR1 is LNHDA and CDR2 is SQIVND (reference sequence). The CDR3 region has the DNA TGTGCCAGCAGAGGGTCCCGGGACAGGGGGTATAGCAATCAGCCCCAGCATTTT. It yields the protein CASRGSRDRGYSNQPQHF.

The J gene is TRBJ2-1, the V gene TRBV30; possible D gene TRBD2, 5 bases. Germline assignment: CDR1 GTSNPN and CDR2 SVGIG (reference sequence). The V and J ends lost 2 bases and 2 bases respectively, with 13 bases between them. This CDR3 spans 15 amino acids. In DNA form, the CDR3 reads TGTGCCTGGAGTTTGCTAGCTCTTCCCTACAATGAGCAGTTCTTC. Amino acids: CAWSLLALPYNEQFF. The full variable domain, with the rest looked up from reference TRBV30 and TRBJ2-1, is SQTIHQWPATLVQPVGSPLSLECTVEGTSNPNLYWYRQAAGRGLQLLFYSVGIGQISSEVPQNLSASRPQDRQFILSSKKLLLSDSGFYLCAWSLLALPYNEQFFGPGTRLTVL.

The rearrangement joins TRBV2 to TRBJ2-1, with 10 bases identical to TRBD1. After removal of 10 bases from V and 1 base from J, the junction contained 4 bases not matched to a gene. The germline V gene has CDR1 SNHLY and CDR2 FYNNEI. CDR3 length: 14 residues. DNA for the CDR3: TGTGCCACAGACAGGGGGCCGTCCTACAATGAGCAGTTCTTC. Its protein product is CATDRGPSYNEQFF.

This clone showed up just once. The chain uses TRBV5-1 and TRBJ1-6; 7 bases align to TRBD1. The CDR3 totals 15 residues. With V trimmed by 6 bases and J by 7 bases, 10 bases remained unmatched. The germline V gene encodes CDR1 SGHRS and CDR2 YFSETQ. CDR3: CASTLEGAGNSPLHF. CDR3 nucleotide sequence: TGCGCCAGCACACTGGAGGGGGCCGGGAATTCACCCCTCCACTTT.

The rearrangement uses TRBV28 and TRBJ2-7; D is unresolved. From germline, CDR1 is MDHEN and CDR2 SYDVKM. Trimming took 8 bases from V and 3 from J, leaving 5 bases between them. The CDR3 totals 10 residues. CDR3 DNA sequence: TGTGCCAGCCGTAACTACGAGCAGTACTTC. Residues: CASRNYEQYF.

In this sample, this clone turned up once. The chain couples TRBV6-6 to TRBJ2-1; TRBD1 is a possible D gene (6 bases). The V gene's germline CDR1 is MNHNY and CDR2 SVGAGI (reference sequence). The CDR3 is made up of 12 amino acids. Trimming took 6 bases from V and 10 from J, leaving 13 bases between them. The CDR3 spells CASRWDTPEQFF. In nucleotides, the CDR3 is TGTGCCAGCAGGTGGGACACCCCAGAGCAGTTCTTC.

This clone has just one count. V and J are TRBV9 and TRBJ2-1, with D perhaps TRBD1 (5 bases). Looked up from germline, CDR1 is SGDLS and CDR2 is YYNGEE. Trimming left V 0 bases short and J 5 bases short, with 6 bases between. The CDR3 spans 13 residues. The CDR3 loop is CASSVGQHNEQFF. As DNA, the CDR3 is TGTGCCAGCAGCGTAGGACAGCACAATGAGCAGTTCTTC.

The CDR3, as DNA: TGTGCCAGCAGTTATGGGACAGGGACAGCCAACTATGGCTACACCTTC. Translated: CASSYGTGTANYGYTF. This chain uses TRBV6-5 with TRBJ1-2; 9 nucleotides align to TRBD1. This CDR3 contains 16 residues. V trimming: 3 bases; J trimming: 2 bases; junction bases outside the gene matches: 7. CDR1 is MNHEY, CDR2 SVGAGI, per germline.

The V and J genes are TRBV2 and TRBJ1-6, with unresolved D. Trimming took 3 bases from V and 9 from J, leaving 9 bases between them. The CDR3 length is 13 residues. Germline CDR1 and CDR2: SNHLY and FYNNEI. The CDR3 sequence is CASSERIASPLHF. The CDR3 nucleotides read TGTGCCAGCAGTGAGAGAATAGCTTCACCCCTCCACTTT.

The genes are TRBV30 and TRBJ2-7; 14 bases match TRBD2. With 3 bases clipped from V and 7 bases from J, the junction kept 11 bases outside the gene matches. This CDR3 is 16 amino acids long. Germline V gives CDR1 GTSNPN, CDR2 SVGIG (reference sequence). The CDR3 spells CAWSDGGTSGRREQYF. The DNA for the CDR3 is TGTGCCTGGAGCGATGGGGGGACTAGCGGGAGAAGGGAGCAGTACTTC.

The rearrangement uses TRBV7-8 and TRBJ1-1, with D tentatively TRBD1 (6 bases). V dropped 3 bases and J dropped 1 base, with 15 bases sitting between them. Per germline, CDR1 SGHVS and CDR2 FQNEAQ. The CDR3 covers 16 residues. CDR3 residues: CASSLRLQGTNTEAFF. For the CDR3, the DNA is TGTGCCAGCAGCTTGAGGTTACAGGGAACGAACACTGAAGCTTTCTTT.

This clone was recorded only once. V and J are TRBV4-2 and TRBJ2-7, with D hard to call. This CDR3 region has 12 residues. The germline gives CDR1 LGHNA, CDR2 YNFKEQ. Trimming took off 1 base at V and 9 bases at J, with 10 bases between the two ends. The CDR3 sequence: CASSQGSSGQYF. CDR3 nucleotides: TGTGCCAGCAGCCAAGGGTCTTCCGGGCAGTACTTC.

The chain joins TRBV9 to TRBJ2-5, with TRBD1 matching over 8 bases. CDR1 is SGDLS, CDR2 YYNGEE, per germline. The CDR3 runs 16 residues. V shed 4 bases, J shed 7 bases, and the junction held 15 bases outside the gene matches. The DNA of the CDR3 is TGTGCCAGCAGCCCAACGTCCGGGACAGGAGGGGGGACCCAGTACTTC. Amino acids: CASSPTSGTGGGTQYF.

The chain couples TRBV2 to TRBJ1-6; 7 positions match TRBD1. Germline CDR1 reads SNHLY; CDR2 reads FYNNEI. The CDR3 is made up of 15 amino acids. The junction had 6 bases not matched to a gene; V was cut back by 5 bases and J by 5 bases. CDR3 residues: CASSRQGMDNSPLHF. CDR3 nucleotide sequence: TGTGCCAGCAGTCGACAGGGAATGGATAATTCACCCCTCCACTTT.

The chain couples TRBV18 to TRBJ1-2, with D maybe TRBD1 (5 bases). Germline values: CDR1 KGHSH, CDR2 LQKENI. There are 14 residues in the CDR3. V was shortened by 2 bases and J by 2 bases, with 9 bases between the two germline ends. The CDR3 DNA reads TGTGCCAGCTCACCAGGGAACAGGAACTATGGCTACACCTTC. Translation: CASSPGNRNYGYTF.

The rearrangement joins TRBV9 to TRBJ1-2, with 8 bases aligning to TRBD1. CDR1 is SGDLS, CDR2 YYNGEE, per germline. The junction had 14 bases not matched to a gene; V was cut back by 3 bases and J by 7 bases. This CDR3 contains 16 residues. CDR3 DNA: TGTGCCAGCAGCGGGGGGGACAGGTTCACTTCGGGTGGCTACACCTTC. This translates into CASSGGDRFTSGGYTF.

This clone has a single count. The V call is TRBV19, the J call TRBJ2-1, with D possibly matching TRBD2 (6 bases). V was clipped by 5 bases and J by 8 bases, with 19 bases between them. The CDR3 covers 15 residues. Germline V gene lookup returns CDR1 LNHDA and CDR2 SQIVND (reference sequence). This CDR3 is CASSPGTWSRDEQFF. The CDR3 coding sequence is TGTGCCAGTAGTCCTGGGACTTGGAGTAGGGATGAGCAGTTCTTC. Variable domain in full (rest from reference TRBV19 and TRBJ2-1): DGGITQSPKYLFRKEGQNVTLSCEQNLNHDAMYWYRQDPGQGLRLIYYSQIVNDFQKGDIAEGYSVSREKKESFPLTVTSAQKNPTAFYLCASSPGTWSRDEQFFGPGTRLTVL.

The chain carries TRBV28 and TRBJ1-5; D is perhaps TRBD1 (6 bases). This CDR3 has 14 residues. The V gene's germline CDR1 is MDHEN and CDR2 SYDVKM. Trimming took 4 bases from V and 7 from J, leaving 14 bases between them. The CDR3 is CASSWGGGSQPQHF. The CDR3 DNA is TGTGCCAGCAGTTGGGGAGGGGGAAGCCAGCCCCAGCATTTT.

A word on this clone: One end of the junction does not line up with germline, which may come from a read error. The V and J genes are TRBV5-4 and TRBJ1-4; D may be TRBD1 (5 bases). CDR3 length equals 14 residues. CDR1 SGHNT and CDR2 YYREEE come from the germline V gene (reference sequence). The CDR3 DNA follows: TGTGCCAGCAGCTTACCAGGGACTACTGAAAAACTGTTTTTT. It codes for CASSLPGTTEKLFF.

The V and J genes are TRBV12-5 and TRBJ2-5; the match to TRBD1 covers 9 bases. Trimming took 2 bases from V and 3 from J; bases not matched to a gene: 7. Germline V gene lookup returns CDR1 LGHNT and CDR2 FRNRAP. CDR3 length equals 16 residues. As DNA, the CDR3 is TGTGCTAGTGGTTTGTTCAGGACAGGGGAGGAAGAGACCCAGTACTTC. Its protein is CASGLFRTGEEETQYF.

A single count supports this clone. CDR3 in amino acids: CASSLAPEGYGYTF. In DNA form, the CDR3 reads TGTGCCAGCAGTTTAGCGCCAGAGGGCTATGGCTACACCTTC. The chain recombines TRBV27 with TRBJ1-2; D is unclear. The germline V and J ends were trimmed by 2 bases and 4 bases, with 11 bases remaining between them. Germline CDR1 MNHEY, CDR2 SMNVEV (reference sequence). CDR3 length equals 14 residues.

The rearrangement joins TRBV28 to TRBJ1-4; perhaps TRBD1 as D (6 bases). CDR1 and CDR2 (germline): MDHEN, SYDVKM. There are 15 residues in the CDR3. The V end lost 2 bases, the J end lost 6 bases, and 13 bases lay between the germline ends. The DNA for the CDR3 is TGTGCCAGCAGTTTACGAGGGGGTGAGGATGAAAAACTGTTTTTT. This codes for CASSLRGGEDEKLFF.

This clone was seen a single time. The V and J genes are TRBV6-6 and TRBJ2-5; TRBD1 matches 12 bases. V lost 5 bases, J lost 1 base, and 8 bases stayed unmatched. CDR1 is MNHNY, CDR2 SVGAGI, per germline (reference sequence). This CDR3 is 17 amino acids long. CDR3 protein: CASSPPGQGATQETQYF. CDR3 DNA sequence: TGTGCCAGCAGTCCCCCGGGACAGGGGGCGACCCAAGAGACCCAGTACTTC.

The chain employs TRBV28 and TRBJ1-5, with 7 bases that match TRBD1. The trim removed 3 bases at V and 4 bases at J, leaving 6 bases unmatched. The CDR3 consists of 15 residues. CDR1 is MDHEN and CDR2 is SYDVKM in the germline V gene. Here the CDR3 DNA reads TGTGCCAGCAGTTTTTCGACAGGGAGGAATCAGCCCCAGCATTTT. Translating it yields CASSFSTGRNQPQHF.

The J gene is TRBJ1-2, the V gene TRBV11-2; unclear D gene. From germline, CDR1 is SGHAT and CDR2 FQNNGV. The CDR3 contains 16 residues. Trimming took off 1 base at V and 0 bases at J, with 12 bases between the two ends. The CDR3 DNA is TGTGCCAGCAGCTTAGGGGAGGCCTTCACTAACTATGGCTACACCTTC. Protein: CASSLGEAFTNYGYTF.